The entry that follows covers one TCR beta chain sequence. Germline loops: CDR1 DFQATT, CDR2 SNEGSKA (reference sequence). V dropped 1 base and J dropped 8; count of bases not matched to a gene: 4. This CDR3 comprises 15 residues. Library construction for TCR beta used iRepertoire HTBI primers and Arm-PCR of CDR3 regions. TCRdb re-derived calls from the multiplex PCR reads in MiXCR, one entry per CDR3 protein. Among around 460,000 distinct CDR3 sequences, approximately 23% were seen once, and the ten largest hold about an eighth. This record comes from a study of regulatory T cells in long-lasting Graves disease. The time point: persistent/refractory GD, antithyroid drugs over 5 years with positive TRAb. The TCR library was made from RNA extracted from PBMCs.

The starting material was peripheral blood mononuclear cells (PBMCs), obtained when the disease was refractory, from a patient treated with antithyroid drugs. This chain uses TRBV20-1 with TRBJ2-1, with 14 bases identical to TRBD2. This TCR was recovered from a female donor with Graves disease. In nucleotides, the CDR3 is TGCAGTGCTAGAGTGGGGACTAGCGGGGGAGATGAGCAGTTCTTC. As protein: CSARVGTSGGDEQFF.